A single sample gave rise to the 19 T cell receptor beta chains below, sequenced in a study of T cell responses to AZD1222 COVID-19 vaccine. Some clones are missing from TCRdb's copy, which holds only in-frame ones; the method was immunoSEQ multiplex PCR. The sample carries around 35,000 clones, approximately 84% recorded once. The source was peripheral blood, collected 28 days after the second AZD1222 dose. The source of these receptors is an adult who received the AZD1222 COVID-19 vaccine.

The CDR3 is CASSSIEGGGAEAFF. As DNA, the CDR3 is TGTGCCAGCAGCTCCATTGAAGGGGGGGGAGCTGAAGCTTTCTTT. The rearrangement links TRBV6-5 to TRBJ1-1; D possibly corresponds to TRBD1 (6 bases). Per the germline V gene, CDR1 is MNHEY and CDR2 is SVGAGI. V was cut by 6 bases and J by 6 bases, with 20 bases left in between. This CDR3 has 15 residues.

This clone turned up a few times. The gene calls are TRBV18 and TRBJ1-2; D gene uncertain. Looked up from germline, CDR1 is KGHSH and CDR2 is LQKENI. The CDR3 covers 14 residues. V was trimmed by 3 bases and J by 3 bases, leaving 11 bases between them. CDR3 region: CASSPRQPDYGYTF. In DNA form, the CDR3 reads TGTGCCAGCTCACCTCGGCAGCCTGACTATGGCTACACCTTC.

The chain carries TRBV5-8 and TRBJ2-7; TRBD1 might be the D (6 bases). The CDR3 runs 14 residues. Germline lookup yields CDR1 SGHTS and CDR2 YDEGEE. V shed 4 bases and J shed 3 bases, with 14 bases lying between them. This CDR3 is CASSIPRGYYEQYF. CDR3 DNA sequence: TGTGCCAGCAGCATACCCAGGGGTTACTACGAGCAGTACTTC.

The CDR3, as DNA: TGTGCCAGCAGTTTATTCGGCGGAACTAGCACAGATACGCAGTATTTT. It is translated as CASSLFGGTSTDTQYF. The chain is built from TRBV28 and TRBJ2-3; the D is unclear. Germline V gives CDR1 MDHEN, CDR2 SYDVKM. V was trimmed by 1 base and J by 0 bases, leaving 11 bases between them. The length of the CDR3 is 16 residues.

The rearrangement joins TRBV2 to TRBJ2-7, with 9 bases lining up with TRBD1. Trimming removed 4 bases from V and 9 bases from J; junction bases left unmatched: 10. Germline-derived CDR1 and CDR2 are SNHLY and FYNNEI. The CDR3 covers 14 residues. The DNA for the CDR3 is TGTGCCAGCAGTGCGGACAGGGGAGTAGGAGGGCAGTACTTC. Its translation: CASSADRGVGGQYF.

This chain joins TRBV9 and TRBJ2-3, with D perhaps TRBD2 (6 bases). Germline assignment: CDR1 SGDLS and CDR2 YYNGEE. The CDR3 length is 14 residues. V lost 4 bases to trimming and J lost 8 bases, with 17 bases between them. CDR3 in amino acids: CASSSHQLAGTQYF. In nucleotides, the CDR3 is TGTGCCAGCAGCTCGCATCAACTAGCAGGTACGCAGTATTTT.

The chain employs TRBV4-1 and TRBJ2-1; TRBD2 matches 10 bases. Germline trimming cut 0 bases from V and 0 bases from J; bases unmatched to any gene: 8. Germline V gives CDR1 MGHRA, CDR2 YSYEKL. The CDR3 loop spans 19 amino acids. This chain's CDR3 is CASSQDSVAGGSSYNEQFF. The DNA for the CDR3 is TGCGCCAGCAGCCAAGATAGCGTAGCGGGGGGAAGCTCCTACAATGAGCAGTTCTTC.

V usage is TRBV5-1 and J usage is TRBJ2-7; D is uncertain. The V and J ends lost 0 bases and 5 bases respectively, with 6 bases between them. Germline V lookup: CDR1 SGHRS, CDR2 YFSETQ. The CDR3 loop spans 12 amino acids. This CDR3 reads CASSLAGHEQYF. The CDR3 DNA follows: TGCGCCAGCAGCTTGGCCGGCCACGAGCAGTACTTC. The complete variable domain, with remaining parts taken from reference TRBV5-1 and TRBJ2-7, reads KAGVTQTPRYLIKTRGQQVTLSCSPISGHRSVSWYQQTPGQGLQFLFEYFSETQRNKGNFPGRFSGRQFSNSRSEMNVSTLELGDSALYLCASSLAGHEQYFGPGTRLTVT.

V and J are TRBV27 and TRBJ2-2; D gene uncertain. V lost 0 bases to trimming and J lost 7 bases, with 9 bases between them. Germline loops: CDR1 MNHEY, CDR2 SMNVEV (reference sequence). This CDR3 is built from 14 residues. The CDR3, as DNA: TGTGCCAGCAGTTTATCAGGGTTTAGCGGGGAGCTGTTTTTT. Translation: CASSLSGFSGELFF.

This clone was counted once. The V and J genes are TRBV7-2 and TRBJ1-6; TRBD1 is a possible D gene (6 bases). CDR3 size: 16 residues. Germline values: CDR1 SGHTA, CDR2 FQGNSA. Trimming pared 5 bases from V and 5 bases from J, leaving 16 bases between. CDR3: CASSPPNRVDNSPLHF. DNA for the CDR3: TGTGCCAGCAGCCCACCAAACAGGGTAGATAATTCACCCCTCCACTTT.

The chain recombines TRBV5-1 with TRBJ2-1, with 9 bases that match TRBD2. This CDR3 has 16 residues. The J segment lost 6 bases and the V segment lost 0 bases, leaving 7 bases of the junction unmatched. Germline CDR1 and CDR2: SGHRS and YFSETQ. The chain's CDR3 is CASSLAPSGGTNEQFF. The DNA for the CDR3 is TGCGCCAGCAGCTTGGCCCCCAGCGGGGGGACCAATGAGCAGTTCTTC. The full variable domain, with the rest looked up from reference TRBV5-1 and TRBJ2-1, is KAGVTQTPRYLIKTRGQQVTLSCSPISGHRSVSWYQQTPGQGLQFLFEYFSETQRNKGNFPGRFSGRQFSNSRSEMNVSTLELGDSALYLCASSLAPSGGTNEQFFGPGTRLTVL.

The rearrangement links TRBV4-2 to TRBJ2-1; D gene uncertain. This CDR3 is built from 15 residues. The germline V gene encodes CDR1 LGHNA and CDR2 YNFKEQ. Trimming took off 1 base at V and 8 bases at J, with 15 bases between the two ends. The CDR3 spells CASSQGTGPGYEQFF. The CDR3 bases are TGTGCCAGCAGCCAAGGGACCGGGCCGGGCTATGAGCAGTTCTTC.

The chain joins TRBV27 to TRBJ2-7; 9 nucleotides line up with TRBD2. The V gene end was trimmed by 7 bases and the J gene end by 5 bases; junction bases not matched to a gene: 9. The CDR3 is 14 residues long. Germline CDR1 and CDR2: MNHEY and SMNVEV (reference sequence). CDR3 nucleotide sequence: TGTGCCAGCACTAATAGCGGGAGTAGCGACGAGCAGTACTTC. Its protein product is CASTNSGSSDEQYF.

The V and J genes are TRBV19 and TRBJ1-1; D is ambiguous. Trimming stripped 9 bases from V and 1 base from J, with 15 bases between. CDR1 is LNHDA, CDR2 SQIVND, per germline (reference sequence). The CDR3 is made up of 14 amino acids. In nucleotides, the CDR3 is TGTGCCAGCGCTCAGAGGAATTGGAACACTGAAGCTTTCTTT. Its protein product is CASAQRNWNTEAFF.

The chain uses TRBV15 and TRBJ1-5, with D possibly matching TRBD1 (6 bases). In germline, CDR1 is LNHNV, CDR2 YYDKDF (reference sequence). The germline V and J ends were trimmed by 4 bases and 3 bases, with 10 bases remaining between them. The CDR3 is 14 residues long. CDR3 DNA sequence: TGTGCCACCAGCATACAGGGAAACAATCAGCCCCAGCATTTT. This encodes CATSIQGNNQPQHF.

CDR3: CASSYLTLGNEQFF. CDR3 bases: TGTGCCAGCAGTTACTTAACCTTAGGAAATGAGCAGTTCTTC. The chain uses TRBV6-5 and TRBJ2-1; no clear D. With 1 base removed from V and 7 bases from J, the gap between germline ends came to 11 bases. This CDR3 has 14 amino acids. The V gene's germline CDR1 is MNHEY and CDR2 SVGAGI.

The rearrangement uses TRBV5-1 and TRBJ2-7, with 9 positions matching TRBD1. Germline V gene sequence: CDR1 SGHRS, CDR2 YFSETQ. The V gene end was trimmed by 4 bases and the J gene end by 3 bases; junction bases not matched to a gene: 5. CDR3 length equals 14 residues. For the CDR3, the DNA is TGCGCCAGCAGCGACGACAGGGGGTTCTACGAGCAGTACTTC. Translating it yields CASSDDRGFYEQYF.

The chain uses TRBV5-4 and TRBJ2-3; 7 bases align to TRBD2. This CDR3 spans 15 amino acids. After removal of 2 bases from V and 4 bases from J, the junction contained 7 bases not matched to a gene. Germline CDR1 is SGHNT and CDR2 is YYREEE (reference sequence). CDR3 in amino acids: CASSFGEGRSDTQYF. For the CDR3, the DNA is TGTGCCAGCAGCTTCGGGGAGGGCAGGTCAGATACGCAGTATTTT.

This chain connects TRBV3-1 (or the pseudogene TRBV3-2) to TRBJ1-2; 8 bases agree with TRBD1. V dropped 3 bases and J dropped 10; count of bases not matched to a gene: 4. Germline V gives CDR1 LGHDT, CDR2 YNNKEL (reference sequence). The CDR3 covers 12 residues. CDR3: CASSQAQGAYTF. CDR3 nucleotide sequence: TGTGCCAGCAGCCAGGCCCAGGGGGCCTACACCTTC.